This T cell receptor beta chain comes out of a study of blood T cells in healthy people across ages. General study points: Long-lived donors exceeded aged donors in naive CD4+ cells and diversity.

Only a few counts were recorded for this clonotype. The antigen remains unidentified. V shed 4 bases, J shed 7 bases, and the junction held 16 bases outside the gene matches. CDR1 and CDR2 from the germline V gene are MDHEN and SYDVKM. The CDR3 extends over 18 amino acids. A J-beta primer mix and a sample-barcoded 5' primer were used in a second PCR of about 7 to 12 cycles. Every molecule of cDNA carried a tag from a template-switch adaptor with 12 random nucleotides. Via MiXCR, TCRdb re-called the 5' RACE reads, giving one row per CDR3 protein. The sample has fewer than 1,200,000 distinct CDR3 sequences, under 30% seen once. A further study also used this sample, focusing on T cells of mothers and their children. This second study notes: Donation was provided by three healthy Caucasian mothers along with their six children. The extracted RNA was employed in its entirety for cDNA synthesis, at roughly 1.5 ug per 15 ul.

V and J are TRBV28 and TRBJ2-1, with TRBD2 matching over 10 bases. Sequencing used blood. This receptor was identified in a girl aged 2 to 9 in good health. In DNA form, the CDR3 reads TGTGCCAGCAGTTCTTCAACCCTACTAAGCGGGAGGGCGAATGAGCAGTTCTTC. Protein: CASSSSTLLSGRANEQFF.